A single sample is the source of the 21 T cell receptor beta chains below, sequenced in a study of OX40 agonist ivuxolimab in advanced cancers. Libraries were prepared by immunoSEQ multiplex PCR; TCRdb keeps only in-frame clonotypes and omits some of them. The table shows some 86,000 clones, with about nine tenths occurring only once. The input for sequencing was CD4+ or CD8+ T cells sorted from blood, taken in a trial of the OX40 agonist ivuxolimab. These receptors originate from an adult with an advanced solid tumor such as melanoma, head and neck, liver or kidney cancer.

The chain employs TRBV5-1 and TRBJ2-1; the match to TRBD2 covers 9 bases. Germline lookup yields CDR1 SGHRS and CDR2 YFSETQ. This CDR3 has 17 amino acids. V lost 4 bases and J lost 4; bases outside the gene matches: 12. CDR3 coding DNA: TGCGCCAGCAGCCCTGGGCGGGGGGGTAGCGGATACAATGAGCAGTTCTTC. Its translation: CASSPGRGGSGYNEQFF.

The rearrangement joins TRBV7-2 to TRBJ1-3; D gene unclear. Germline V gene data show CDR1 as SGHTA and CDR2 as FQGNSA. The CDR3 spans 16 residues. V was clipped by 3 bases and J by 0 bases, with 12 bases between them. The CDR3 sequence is CASSLTRSRSGNTIYF. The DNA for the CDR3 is TGTGCCAGCAGCTTGACGAGGTCCCGCTCTGGAAACACCATATATTTT.

The CDR3: CASSHAGQGASEQYF. DNA for the CDR3: TGTGCCAGCAGCCACGCGGGACAGGGGGCTTCCGAGCAGTACTTC. This chain links TRBV7-6 with TRBJ2-7; 12 bases agree with TRBD1. Germline V lookup: CDR1 SGHVS, CDR2 FNYEAQ. CDR3 length: 15 amino acids. V lost 5 bases and J lost 6; bases outside the gene matches: 8.

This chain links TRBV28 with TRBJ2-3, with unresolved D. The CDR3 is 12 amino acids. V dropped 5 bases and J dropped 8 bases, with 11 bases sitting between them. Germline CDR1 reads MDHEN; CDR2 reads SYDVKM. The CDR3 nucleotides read TGTGCCAGCAGTCTAAGGATCGGTACGCAGTATTTT. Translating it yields CASSLRIGTQYF.

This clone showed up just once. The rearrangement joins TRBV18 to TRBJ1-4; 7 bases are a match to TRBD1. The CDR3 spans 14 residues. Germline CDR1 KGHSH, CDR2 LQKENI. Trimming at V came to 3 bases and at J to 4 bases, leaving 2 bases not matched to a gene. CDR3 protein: CASSPGTVNEKLFF. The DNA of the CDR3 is TGTGCCAGCTCACCGGGGACAGTTAATGAAAAACTGTTTTTT.

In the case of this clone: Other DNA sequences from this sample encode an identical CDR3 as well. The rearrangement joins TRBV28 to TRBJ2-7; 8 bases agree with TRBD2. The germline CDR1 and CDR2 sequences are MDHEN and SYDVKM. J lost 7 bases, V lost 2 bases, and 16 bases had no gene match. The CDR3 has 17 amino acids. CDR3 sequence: CASSLGGMGQREHEQYF. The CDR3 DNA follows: TGTGCCAGCAGTTTAGGGGGGATGGGGCAGCGGGAGCATGAGCAGTACTTC.

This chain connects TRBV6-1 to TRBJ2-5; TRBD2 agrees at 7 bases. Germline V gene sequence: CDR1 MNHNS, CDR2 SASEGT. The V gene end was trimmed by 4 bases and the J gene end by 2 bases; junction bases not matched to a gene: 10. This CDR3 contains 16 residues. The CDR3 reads CASSAEVGGWQETQYF. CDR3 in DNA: TGTGCCAGCAGTGCCGAAGTGGGAGGGTGGCAAGAGACCCAGTACTTC.

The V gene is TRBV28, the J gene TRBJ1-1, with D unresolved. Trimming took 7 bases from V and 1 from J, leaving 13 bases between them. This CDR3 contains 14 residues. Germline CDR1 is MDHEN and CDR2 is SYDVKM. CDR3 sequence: CASIFGLPNTEAFF. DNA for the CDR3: TGTGCCAGCATTTTTGGACTCCCGAACACTGAAGCTTTCTTT. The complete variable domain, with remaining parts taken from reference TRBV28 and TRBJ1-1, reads DVKVTQSSRYLVKRTGEKVFLECVQDMDHENMFWYRQDPGLGLRLIYFSYDVKMKEKGDIPEGYSVSREKKERFSLILESASTNQTSMYLCASIFGLPNTEAFFGQGTRLTVV.

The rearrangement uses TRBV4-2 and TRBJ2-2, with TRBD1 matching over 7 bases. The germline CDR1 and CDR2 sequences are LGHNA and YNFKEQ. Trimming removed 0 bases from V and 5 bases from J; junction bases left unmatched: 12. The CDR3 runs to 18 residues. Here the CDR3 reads CASSQEFGNRGVTGELFF. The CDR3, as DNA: TGTGCCAGCAGCCAAGAGTTTGGTAACAGGGGCGTGACCGGGGAGCTGTTTTTT.

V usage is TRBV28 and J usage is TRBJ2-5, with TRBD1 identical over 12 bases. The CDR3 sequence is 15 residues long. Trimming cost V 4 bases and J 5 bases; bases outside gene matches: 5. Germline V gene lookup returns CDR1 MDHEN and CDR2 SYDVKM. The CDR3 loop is CASSSRDRGRETQYF. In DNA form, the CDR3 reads TGTGCCAGCAGTTCCCGGGACAGGGGGCGGGAGACCCAGTACTTC.

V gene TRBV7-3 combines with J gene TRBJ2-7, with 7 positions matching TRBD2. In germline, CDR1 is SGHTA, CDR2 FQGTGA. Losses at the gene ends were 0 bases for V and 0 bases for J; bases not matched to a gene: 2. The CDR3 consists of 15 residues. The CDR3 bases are TGTGCCAGCAGCTTAACTAGCGGGCACTCCTACGAGCAGTACTTC. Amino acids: CASSLTSGHSYEQYF.

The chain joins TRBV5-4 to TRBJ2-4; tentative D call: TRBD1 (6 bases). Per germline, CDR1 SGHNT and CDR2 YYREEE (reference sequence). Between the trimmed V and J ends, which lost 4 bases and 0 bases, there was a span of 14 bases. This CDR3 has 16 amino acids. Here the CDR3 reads CASSPSRGLAKNIQYF. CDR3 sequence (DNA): TGTGCCAGCAGCCCTTCCAGGGGATTAGCCAAAAACATTCAGTACTTC.

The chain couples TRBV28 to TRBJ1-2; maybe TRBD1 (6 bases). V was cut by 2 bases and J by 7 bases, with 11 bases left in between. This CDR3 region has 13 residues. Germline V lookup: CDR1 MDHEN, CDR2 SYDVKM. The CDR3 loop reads CASSLMGAVGYTF. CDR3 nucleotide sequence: TGTGCCAGCAGTTTAATGGGGGCGGTTGGCTACACCTTC.

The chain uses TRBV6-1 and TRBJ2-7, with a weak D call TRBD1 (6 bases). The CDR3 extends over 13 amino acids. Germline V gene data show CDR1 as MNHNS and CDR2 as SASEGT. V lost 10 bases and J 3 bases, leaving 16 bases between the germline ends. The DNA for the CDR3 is TGTGCCACAAGCGACAGGCCCGTCTACGAGCAGTACTTC. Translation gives CATSDRPVYEQYF.

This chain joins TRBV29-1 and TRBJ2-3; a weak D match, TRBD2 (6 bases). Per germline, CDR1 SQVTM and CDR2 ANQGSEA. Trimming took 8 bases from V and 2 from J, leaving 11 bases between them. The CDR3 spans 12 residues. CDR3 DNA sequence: TGCAGCCCCCGGGACTTCACAGATACGCAGTATTTT. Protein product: CSPRDFTDTQYF.

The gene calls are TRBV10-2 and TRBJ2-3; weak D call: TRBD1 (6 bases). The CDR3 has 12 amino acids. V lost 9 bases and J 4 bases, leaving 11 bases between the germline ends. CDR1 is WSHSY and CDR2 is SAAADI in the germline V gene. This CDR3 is CASQQGPDTQYF. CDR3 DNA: TGCGCCAGTCAACAGGGTCCAGATACGCAGTATTTT.

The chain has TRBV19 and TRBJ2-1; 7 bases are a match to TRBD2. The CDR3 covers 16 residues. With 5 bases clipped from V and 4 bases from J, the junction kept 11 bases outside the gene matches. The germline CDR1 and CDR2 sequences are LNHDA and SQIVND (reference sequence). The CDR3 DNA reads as TGTGCCAGTAGTCCTGGCCTACTAGCGCCATACAATGAGCAGTTCTTC. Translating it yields CASSPGLLAPYNEQFF.

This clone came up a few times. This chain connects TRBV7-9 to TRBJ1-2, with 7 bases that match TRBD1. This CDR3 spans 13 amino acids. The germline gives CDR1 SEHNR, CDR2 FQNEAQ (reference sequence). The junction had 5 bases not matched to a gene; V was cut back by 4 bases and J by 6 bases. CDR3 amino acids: CASSSYRGHGYTF. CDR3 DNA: TGTGCCAGCAGCTCATACAGGGGCCATGGCTACACCTTC.

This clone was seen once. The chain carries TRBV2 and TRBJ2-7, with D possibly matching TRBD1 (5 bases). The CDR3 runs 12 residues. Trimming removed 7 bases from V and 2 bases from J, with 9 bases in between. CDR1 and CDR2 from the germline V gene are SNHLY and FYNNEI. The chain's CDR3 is CASNRTPYEQYF. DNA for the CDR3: TGTGCCAGCAATCGGACACCCTACGAGCAGTACTTC.

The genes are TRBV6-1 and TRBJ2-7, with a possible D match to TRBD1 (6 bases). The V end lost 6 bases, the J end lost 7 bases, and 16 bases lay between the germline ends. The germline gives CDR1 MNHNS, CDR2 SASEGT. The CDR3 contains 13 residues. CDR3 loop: CASSQQGAWEQYF. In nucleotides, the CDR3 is TGTGCCAGCAGCCAACAGGGAGCGTGGGAGCAGTACTTC.

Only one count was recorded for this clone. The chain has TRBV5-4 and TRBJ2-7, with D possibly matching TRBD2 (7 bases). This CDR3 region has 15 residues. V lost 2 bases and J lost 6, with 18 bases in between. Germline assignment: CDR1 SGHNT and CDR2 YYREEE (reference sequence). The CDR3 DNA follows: TGTGCCAGCAGCTTCAGGGGAGGGGAGGGAGGCGAGCAGTACTTC. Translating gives CASSFRGGEGGEQYF.